This T cell receptor (beta chain) was recovered during a study of OX40 agonist ivuxolimab in advanced cancers. The wider study: Three individuals attained partial responses, comprising one hepatocellular carcinoma case and two cutaneous melanoma cases. Points from the study as a whole: Expanded clones were, on average, more numerous among CD8+ T cells than CD4+. What antigens the expanded peripheral T cells recognized was never established.

V dropped 2 bases and J dropped 6; count of bases not matched to a gene: 3. Germline V gene lookup returns CDR1 SGHVS and CDR2 FNYEAQ. The CDR3 is 14 amino acids. This clone was seen only once. The antigen remains unidentified. The assay was immunoSEQ multiplex PCR, and TCRdb's table has in-frame clones only and misses some. The data show about 55,000 clones, around 82% seen once. Specimen: CD4+ or CD8+ T cells sorted from blood, collected in a trial of the OX40 agonist ivuxolimab. The chain combines TRBV7-6 with TRBJ2-2, with TRBD1 identical over 7 bases. The clonotype was recovered from an adult with an advanced solid tumor such as melanoma, head and neck, liver or kidney cancer. For the CDR3, the DNA is TGTGCCAGCAGCTTAAACAGGGGCGCCGGGGAGCTGTTTTTT. The encoded protein is CASSLNRGAGELFF.